The clone carrying this T cell receptor beta chain was seen more than once but under ten times. Germline V gene sequence: CDR1 SEHNR, CDR2 FQNEAQ (reference sequence). V was clipped by 5 bases and J by 0 bases, with 17 bases between them. CDR3 length equals 16 residues. The data originate from a study of T-cell reconstitution after alpha-beta-depleted transplantation in children. Construction of the TCRbeta library involved unique molecular identifiers. TCRdb re-analysed the PCR reads in MiXCR, keeping a single row per CDR3 protein. The sample holds about 830,000 distinct CDR3 sequences, less than 20% seen once.

Sequenced material: PBMCs, mostly from graft donor cells, taken 360 days after TCRalphabeta/CD19-depleted stem cell transplant. The J gene is TRBJ2-7, the V gene TRBV7-9; no clear D. The clonotype originates from a male patient under 18 who had a stem cell transplant for acute lymphoblastic leukemia, so the T cells may come from the graft donor. Here the CDR3 DNA reads TGTGCCAGCAGCCCTAAACAGCCTTCGAGCTCCTACGAGCAGTACTTC. It specifies CASSPKQPSSSYEQYF.